These 4 T cell receptor beta chains were all obtained from the same sample, sequenced in a study of OX40 agonist ivuxolimab in advanced cancers. Clones were sequenced by immunoSEQ multiplex PCR, and TCRdb holds only the in-frame ones, with some missing. The repertoire holds about 40,000 clones, with about 88% as singletons. The starting material was CD4+ or CD8+ T cells sorted from blood, obtained in a trial of the OX40 agonist ivuxolimab. The receptors were gathered from an adult with an advanced solid tumor such as melanoma, head and neck, liver or kidney cancer.

This sequence joins TRBV6-5 and TRBJ2-5, with a tentative D call TRBD1 (6 bases). Germline CDR1 reads MNHEY; CDR2 reads SVGAGI. V was trimmed by 7 bases and J by 3 bases, leaving 9 bases between them. CDR3 length: 12 amino acids. The CDR3 DNA reads as TGTGCCAGCACAGGGGCTGAAGAGACCCAGTACTTC. It codes for CASTGAEETQYF.

In the case of this clone: The likely explanation is a read error, given a far larger clone one base away. This rearrangement joins TRBV11-3 to TRBJ1-6; no firm D call. V lost 5 bases to trimming and J lost 0 bases, with 11 bases between them. The germline CDR1 and CDR2 sequences are SGHNT and YENEEA. The CDR3 runs to 16 residues. In DNA, the CDR3 is TGTGCCAGCAGCCCGGACTGGAGCTCCTATAATTCACCCCTCCACTTT. It codes for CASSPDWSSYNSPLHF.

This chain connects TRBV30 to TRBJ1-1; 7 bases line up with TRBD1. V was clipped by 3 bases and J by 0 bases; unmatched bases: 4. Germline lookup yields CDR1 GTSNPN and CDR2 SVGIG (reference sequence). This CDR3 contains 14 residues. This chain's CDR3 is CAWRVGQLNTEAFF. The CDR3 bases are TGTGCCTGGAGGGTGGGACAGTTGAACACTGAAGCTTTCTTT.

The CDR3, as DNA: TGTGCCAGCAGCTTAACCCCGGGGAATGAGCAGTTCTTC. It yields the protein CASSLTPGNEQFF. This chain joins TRBV7-3 and TRBJ2-1, with D possibly being TRBD2 (5 bases). The CDR3 covers 13 residues. Germline V CDR1 and CDR2: SGHTA, FQGTGA. V was clipped by 0 bases and J by 7 bases, with 7 bases between them.